This entry is about one TCR beta chain. No antigen is known for it. While unrecorded immune exposures were likely, the donors were nominally healthy when sampled. This PCR relied on a set of 60 Vbeta primers and 13 Jbeta primers. Profiling relied on immunoSEQ multiplex PCR, and the TCRdb table lists in-frame clones only, not all of them. The sample has about 69,000 clones; more than 75% are singletons. Germline lookup yields CDR1 MDHEN and CDR2 SYDVKM. V was cut by 3 bases and J by 5 bases, with 13 bases left in between. The CDR3 is made up of 14 amino acids. This specimen comes from a study of cytomegalovirus exposure and HLA in healthy donors. Study-wide results and limits: While the bulk of TCR sequences proved rare, some public TCRs turned up in many donors. Researchers left out some V segments, among them TRBV6-2 and TRBV6-3, as indistinguishable. Among TCR beta chains of equal frequency, HLA-associated ones were more clonally expanded in a later analysis.

This TCR was recovered from a man younger than 35 in good health and CMV-seronegative. This chain joins TRBV28 and TRBJ1-2; D is ambiguous. The sample comprised PBMCs. The CDR3 spells CASSFPPAGYGYTF. The DNA of the CDR3 is TGTGCCAGCAGTTTCCCCCCGGCGGGGTATGGCTACACCTTC.